This entry concerns a single T cell receptor (beta chain). Sequencing was performed with immunoSEQ multiplex PCR; in TCRdb, only in-frame clones are kept and a portion is missing. The sample yields about 2 million clones, roughly 94% seen once. Cells designated naive CD8 were CD45RO-negative and were positively selected for CCR7, with terminally differentiated effector memory CD45RA+ cells excluded. The donor cohort consisted entirely of Caucasian adults residing in Nashville, Tennessee. This sample stems from a study of shared clonotypes between healthy human individuals. CDR1 is SQVTM, CDR2 ANQGSEA, per germline. The CDR3 sequence is 11 residues long. The V gene lost 7 bases and the J gene lost 7 bases, with 10 bases spanning the gap.

The origin of this receptor is a man aged 18 to 29 in good health. V and J are TRBV29-1 and TRBJ2-2; the D gene is possibly TRBD1 (6 bases). The source material was naive CD8+ T cells sorted from blood. In DNA form, the CDR3 reads TGCAGCGCAGGGGTTGACGGGGAGCTGTTTTTT. This translates into CSAGVDGELFF.